This T cell receptor beta chain was captured by sequencing in a study of Graves' ophthalmopathy and Graves' hyperthyroidism (dated by TCRdb to the late 2010s). Context from the whole study: Peripheral blood was collected before any treatment was given, at the time of initial diagnosis. To explore V-J signatures that separate ophthalmopathy from hyperthyroidism, a discovery set of 100 patients was enrolled, consisting of roughly 45 with ophthalmopathy and some 56 with stable hyperthyroidism. In total, some 130 blood samples were TCR-sequenced: 40 to 45 ophthalmopathy, about 75 hyperthyroidism and some 17 hyperthyroidism-to-ophthalmopathy patients. The roughly 91 discovery patients were randomly divided into training and test sets at a 7:3 ratio. To tell Graves' ophthalmopathy apart from Graves' hyperthyroidism, and to predict which patients would progress to ophthalmopathy, the study relied on TCR beta repertoire signatures. In more than five hyperthyroidism patients, the T-cell repertoires found in thyroid tissue were compared with those found in blood. For independent validation, a separate cohort was made up of 18 hyperthyroidism patients plus 17 patients who later progressed from hyperthyroidism to ophthalmopathy. Following sampling, methimazole starting at 30 mg daily was administered to hyperthyroidism patients, and high-dose intravenous methylprednisolone was administered to ophthalmopathy patients. Here is what the overall study found, with its caveats: No statistical method was used to set the sample size in advance, and the investigators knew which group each participant was assigned to. In validation, the model predicted ophthalmopathy progression with 70.59% sensitivity and approximately 78% specificity; 12 predicted patients were CT-confirmed with GO in a median of approximately 6.5 months. In cross-validation, the 13-signature model distinguished ophthalmopathy from stable hyperthyroidism with approximately 88% sensitivity and 81% to 83% specificity, and in the test set the corresponding values were about 80% and 75%. Most expanded thyroid clonotypes with frequency above 0.001 were also detected in blood, suggesting blood repertoires may reflect the thyroid immune response.

For repertoire sequencing, the TCR beta CDR3 regions were amplified from RNA transcripts. A first-round RT-PCR used HTBI primers with the Qiagen OneStep RT-PCR kit, followed by a second-round multiplex PCR, size selection and purification. Sequencing of the libraries was carried out on an Illumina HiSeq2000 in paired-end mode with 100 bp reads. Concerning the study's data processing: SOAPnuke was used to process the reads, throwing out any read that had adapters, had uncalled bases, had a mean Phred below 15, or lacked an exact constant-primer or identifier match. COPE v1.2.5 was used to merge the high-quality paired reads. Unique nucleotide sequences were defined as clonotypes and aligned to IMGT TRB V, D and J references using MiTCR v1.1. The analysis was limited to V-J combinations with a frequency above 0.0001, which together covered about 99% of the repertoires. A TCR clonal expansion and chaos score per V-J combination was defined as the ratio of F50 clonal expansion to chaos observed in the TCRdist matrix. Welch's t-statistics and random forest were used to narrow the features down to more than 10 V-J combinations, which were then fed into a naive Bayes classifier. The similarity between thyroid and blood repertoires was quantified using the Morisita-Horn index. TCRdb reanalyzed the raw reads on its own, using fastp at Q25 for trimming and MiXCR for clone calling, and kept in-frame beta chains. CDR3 protein duplicates are merged, each entry listing the most common genes and DNA. The V and J calls were determined by TCRdb, not by the authors. The sample table records hundreds of thousands of distinct CDR3 sequences; around a fifth of these occur just once. Around 3.1% of the sample goes to the ten largest clones.

This clonotype was recorded many times. This receptor's antigen is unknown. Base qualities are not recorded, but no much larger clone differs from it by a single base. CDR1 and CDR2 are read off the germline V gene as MNHEY and SVGAGI. There are 16 amino acids in the CDR3, from cysteine to phenylalanine inclusive. Only the CDR3 region is kept as DNA, spanning 48 bases read in frame from base 1. V ends up 0 bases short and J 4 bases short, with an unmatched junction base count of 8. Hyperthyroidism was considered stable if no progression to ophthalmopathy occurred within 18 months of follow-up. Hyperthyroidism patients were newly diagnosed, were aged 18 to 65 years, and had a disease duration under 2 months. Patients with other autoimmune diseases, uncontrolled infections, pregnancy or lactation were excluded. Diagnosis was based on clinical symptoms, serum thyroxine, TRAb, thyroid ultrasound and orbital computed tomography. Using Ficoll-Paque density gradient centrifugation, PBMCs were isolated from about 9.4 ml of fresh peripheral blood. Trizol reagent was used to extract the total RNA, and its quality was then checked on an Agilent 2100 Bioanalyzer.

The sequence is built from TRBV6-5 and TRBJ1-2, and 7 junction bases match TRBD1. The sample comprised peripheral blood. The source is a woman aged 18 to 35 with stable Graves' hyperthyroidism. Donor details come from another sample of the same person, matched by shared clones. The nucleotide sequence reads TGTGCCAGCAGTTACTCGGGGACAGACGTTTTCTATGGCTACACCTTC. Protein translation: CASSYSGTDVFYGYTF.